This entry is about one T cell receptor beta chain. The sample belongs to a study of blood T cell repertoires in COVID-19. Trimming at V came to 5 bases and at J to 0 bases, leaving 7 bases not matched to a gene. The CDR3 runs to 16 residues. Germline assignment: CDR1 LGHDT and CDR2 YNNKEL (reference sequence). Profiled with immunoSEQ multiplex PCR; TCRdb holds only in-frame clones, not every one. The table has hundreds of thousands of clones, 70% to 90% seen once; the top ten hold 9.5%. The clonotype was recovered from a woman in her thirties or forties who had recovered from COVID-19. V is TRBV3-1 (or the pseudogene TRBV3-2) and J is TRBJ2-7; 10 bases are a match to TRBD2. The source material was PBMCs or T cells enriched from blood (not recorded which). The CDR3 sequence is CASSKRWTSGSYEQYF. As DNA, the CDR3 is TGTGCCAGCAGCAAACGTTGGACTAGCGGCTCCTACGAGCAGTACTTC.